The present T cell receptor beta chain was sequenced within a study of T-cell reconstitution after alpha-beta-depleted transplantation in children. Per germline, CDR1 SQVTM and CDR2 ANQGSEA. The J segment lost 2 bases and the V segment lost 4 bases, leaving 4 bases of the junction unmatched. The length of the CDR3 is 13 residues. Unique molecular identifiers were used to barcode this TCRbeta library. TCRdb reprocessed the PCR reads via MiXCR and lists one record per CDR3 protein. This table holds roughly 500,000 distinct CDR3 sequences, 12% found once. The sample holds many counts of this clonotype. Sequencing used PBMCs from the stem cell graft donor, obtained from the stem cell graft. The chain employs TRBV29-1 and TRBJ2-7; 8 bases line up with TRBD1. The sequence was collected from a human donor who donated a stem cell graft to a child with combined immunodeficiency. The CDR3 nucleotides read TGCAGCGTTGGCGGGACAGGAACCTACGAGCAGTACTTC. It yields the protein CSVGGTGTYEQYF.